A single sample is the source of the 21 T cell receptor beta chains below, sequenced in a study of shared clonotypes between healthy human individuals. Sequencing was performed with immunoSEQ multiplex PCR; in TCRdb, only in-frame clones are kept and a portion is missing. Among about a million clones listed, about 80% were seen once. Source material: memory CD4+ T cells from PBMCs. Documented subset: CD45RA-negative fraction. These receptors were taken from a man younger than 30 in good health. Some clones in this sample may be carry-over from other donors' samples.

The chain recombines TRBV28 with TRBJ2-7; 11 bases line up with TRBD2. V was pared by 5 bases and J by 3 bases, with 15 bases of the junction left unmatched. The length of the CDR3 is 18 residues. CDR1 MDHEN and CDR2 SYDVKM come from the germline V gene. The CDR3 loop is CASSPNQKGLAGFYEQYF. In DNA form, the CDR3 reads TGTGCCAGCAGTCCAAACCAAAAAGGACTAGCGGGTTTCTACGAGCAGTACTTC.

This chain joins TRBV15 and TRBJ2-4; TRBD1 is a possible D gene (7 bases). V was shortened by 5 bases and J by 8 bases, with 19 bases between the two germline ends. The CDR3 extends over 15 amino acids. Germline CDR1 reads LNHNV; CDR2 reads YYDKDF (reference sequence). The CDR3 DNA reads TGTGCCACCAGCGAGGGGCAGGGGGGACAATACATTCAGTACTTC. Translation: CATSEGQGGQYIQYF.

This chain links TRBV28 with TRBJ1-1; D might be TRBD1 (5 bases). Germline V gives CDR1 MDHEN, CDR2 SYDVKM. The CDR3 runs 14 residues. The V and J ends lost 2 bases and 5 bases respectively, with 12 bases between them. CDR3 residues: CASSLHRLATEAFF. CDR3 in DNA: TGTGCCAGCAGTTTACACAGGTTGGCGACTGAAGCTTTCTTT.

This sequence joins TRBV7-9 and TRBJ2-5, with 11 bases matching TRBD1. J gave up 5 bases and V 2 bases, and 4 bases lay outside the gene matches. In germline, CDR1 is SEHNR, CDR2 FQNEAQ (reference sequence). This CDR3 contains 15 residues. The CDR3 DNA reads TGTGCCAGCAGCTTACGGACAGGGGGCTTGGAGACCCAGTACTTC. It codes for CASSLRTGGLETQYF.

In its sample, this clone was seen many times. The rearrangement links TRBV18 to TRBJ2-2; 9 nucleotides align to TRBD1. The CDR3 has 16 amino acids. The V gene's germline CDR1 is KGHSH and CDR2 LQKENI. The J segment lost 5 bases and the V segment lost 1 base, leaving 5 bases of the junction unmatched. DNA for the CDR3: TGTGCCAGCTCACCACAAGGGACAGGGAGGACCGGGGAGCTGTTTTTT. Translated: CASSPQGTGRTGELFF.

The table lists this clone with a count of one. The rearrangement uses TRBV7-9 and TRBJ1-2; 9 nucleotides agree with TRBD1. Germline V gene data show CDR1 as SEHNR and CDR2 as FQNEAQ (reference sequence). This CDR3 has 16 amino acids. Trimming cost V 4 bases and J 8 bases; bases outside gene matches: 14. The CDR3 nucleotides are TGTGCCAGCAGCTCGGGACAGGGCCGGGCCCTGGCAGGCTACACCTTC. Protein product: CASSSGQGRALAGYTF.

The gene calls are TRBV30 and TRBJ2-7, with 8 positions matching TRBD1. Germline CDR1 is GTSNPN and CDR2 is SVGIG (reference sequence). Losses at the gene ends were 6 bases for V and 3 bases for J; bases not matched to a gene: 1. This CDR3 has 11 amino acids. CDR3 coding DNA: TGTGCCTGTACAGGGGGCTACGAGCAGTACTTC. Translation: CACTGGYEQYF.

J is TRBJ1-1 and V is TRBV5-4; D is unclear. Germline V gene data show CDR1 as SGHNT and CDR2 as YYREEE (reference sequence). The CDR3 is 14 residues long. V was pared by 0 bases and J by 2 bases, with 8 bases between. In DNA, the CDR3 is TGTGCCAGCAGCTTGGCCCGGGGTAACACTGAAGCTTTCTTT. Translated, it gives CASSLARGNTEAFF.

The chain recombines TRBV7-3 with TRBJ2-1, with a weak D call TRBD2 (6 bases). CDR3 length equals 15 residues. V lost 1 base and J lost 4, with 11 bases in between. Per germline, CDR1 SGHTA and CDR2 FQGTGA. The CDR3 reads CASSLNSGLYNEQFF. In DNA form, the CDR3 reads TGTGCCAGCAGCTTAAACTCGGGACTGTACAATGAGCAGTTCTTC.

On this clone itself: A read error may account for a junction end that differs from germline. This chain joins TRBV4-1 and TRBJ1-1; 8 bases are shared with TRBD1. This CDR3 has 16 amino acids. CDR1 and CDR2 (germline): MGHRA, YSYEKL. The CDR3 is CASSQDRGQVVTGAFF. The CDR3, as DNA: TGCGCCAGCAGCCAAGATCGGGGACAGGTTGTGACTGGAGCTTTCTTT.

This clone came up a few times. The DNA for the CDR3 is TGTGCCAGCAGCTTAGGAGTTCACAGCCAGGAGACCCAGTACTTC. This gives the protein CASSLGVHSQETQYF. The chain has TRBV7-2 and TRBJ2-5; D not certain. In germline, CDR1 is SGHTA, CDR2 FQGNSA. This CDR3 region has 15 residues. V was trimmed by 1 base and J by 5 bases, leaving 14 bases between them.

This chain links TRBV11-1 with TRBJ2-7, with a possible D match to TRBD1 (5 bases). The ends were cut back, 1 base at V and 5 bases at J, with 15 bases in the middle. The CDR3 is 15 residues long. CDR1 and CDR2 from the germline V gene are SGHAT and FQDESV (reference sequence). Written as DNA, the CDR3 is TGTGCCAGCAGCTTAGATCCGGACAAGCCACACGAGCAGTACTTC. It is translated as CASSLDPDKPHEQYF.

This clone was observed a single time. The chain joins TRBV6-5 to TRBJ1-2, with a possible D match to TRBD1 (6 bases). The CDR3 has 14 residues. Trimming took 3 bases from V and 8 from J, leaving 16 bases between them. Per the germline V gene, CDR1 is MNHEY and CDR2 is SVGAGI. The CDR3 loop reads CASSYDATGSGYTF. CDR3 DNA: TGTGCCAGCAGTTATGACGCGACAGGATCCGGCTACACCTTC.

The table lists this clone with a few counts. The chain combines TRBV21-1 with TRBJ2-1; TRBD2 is taken as the D call from the table, unchecked against the DNA. TRBV21-1 is shown as a pseudogene. The CDR3 has 16 residues. The CDR3 DNA reads as TGTGCCAGCAGCAAATATAGCGGGAGTACTGCTGATGAGCAGTTCTTC. Its protein product is CASSKYSGSTADEQFF.

This clone has just one count. The V and J genes are TRBV6-5 and TRBJ2-7; weak D call: TRBD1 (5 bases). CDR1 MNHEY and CDR2 SVGAGI come from the germline V gene. This CDR3 region has 12 residues. Between the trimmed V and J ends, which lost 10 bases and 7 bases, there was a span of 17 bases. CDR3 coding DNA: TGTGCCATCAGGCAGGGTTCCGGAGAGCAGTACTTC. Translated: CAIRQGSGEQYF.

A single count supports this clone. J is TRBJ1-3 and V is TRBV28; D possibly corresponds to TRBD1 (5 bases). The CDR3 totals 13 residues. Trimming left V 5 bases short and J 4 bases short, with 9 bases between. Germline loops: CDR1 MDHEN, CDR2 SYDVKM. The CDR3 DNA reads as TGTGCCAGCAGTCGACAGTTAGGAAACACCATATATTTT. Its protein product is CASSRQLGNTIYF.

The rearrangement joins TRBV5-1 to TRBJ2-1, with TRBD2 identical over 15 bases. The trim removed 4 bases at V and 8 bases at J, leaving 4 bases unmatched. Germline V gives CDR1 SGHRS, CDR2 YFSETQ. This CDR3 has 15 amino acids. CDR3 coding DNA: TGCGCCAGCAGCGTGGGACTAGCGGGAGGTGATGAGCAGTTCTTC. Translation gives CASSVGLAGGDEQFF.

V and J are TRBV5-1 and TRBJ1-1; unclear D gene. Germline-derived CDR1 and CDR2 are SGHRS and YFSETQ. Trimming cost V 4 bases and J 5 bases, with 18 bases left between them. The CDR3 is made up of 15 amino acids. This CDR3 reads CASSQRGNLGTEAFF. The CDR3 DNA reads TGCGCCAGCAGCCAGCGGGGAAACTTAGGGACTGAAGCTTTCTTT.

The chain recombines TRBV29-1 with TRBJ1-4; D remains ambiguous. V was shortened by 6 bases and J by 8 bases, with 13 bases between the two germline ends. The CDR3 runs 12 residues. CDR1 and CDR2 from the germline V gene are SQVTM and ANQGSEA. Written as DNA, the CDR3 is TGCAGCGTGGAGGATCGAGGGGAAAAACTGTTTTTT. Protein sequence: CSVEDRGEKLFF.

The chain uses TRBV7-2 and TRBJ2-7; D unclear. The germline gives CDR1 SGHTA, CDR2 FQGNSA. Trimming removed 1 base from V and 0 bases from J, with 13 bases in between. The CDR3 spans 16 residues. The chain's CDR3 is CASSLDRPASSYEQYF. The CDR3 region has the DNA TGTGCCAGCAGCTTAGATAGGCCGGCAAGCTCCTACGAGCAGTACTTC.

In DNA form, the CDR3 reads TGCGCCAGCAGCCCCGGAGGGTCCAGGACGAACATTCAGTACTTC. It encodes CASSPGGSRTNIQYF. J is TRBJ2-4 and V is TRBV4-3; tentative D call: TRBD2 (6 bases). The CDR3 length is 15 residues. Trimming took off 4 bases at V and 7 bases at J, with 17 bases between the two ends. Germline assignment: CDR1 LGHNA and CDR2 YSLEER.